This T cell receptor beta chain is from a study of blood T cells in healthy people across ages (dated by TCRdb to between 2014 and 2016). Study-wide context: In model experiments, template switching captured roughly one uniquely barcoded TCR beta cDNA molecule for every two T cells. To track age-related changes in TCR beta repertoire diversity, the study relied on deep sequencing normalized with unique cDNA molecular identifiers. The donors were split into four age groups: young (average about 15 years), middle-aged (about 40), aged (about 56) and long-lived (approximately 80). To avoid experimental bias, donors of different ages were spread randomly across the sequencing lanes. Using the same blood draw, the study looked at two additional independent replicas of 1 million unique cDNA reads for two donors, one aged 18 to 29 and the other aged 80 or older. The full study reports these points: Observed TCR beta diversity per million T cells fell roughly linearly with age, and a significant reduction was already apparent by age approximately 40. Estimates of total diversity from one million sequenced T cells were regarded as lower bounds and underestimates. A strong correlation was found between observed TCR beta diversity and the percentage of naive T cells measured by flow cytometry. Because donor CMV infection status was unknown, age-related changes in expanded clonotypes were potentially confounded. Bulk unsorted PBMC profiling prevented conclusive comparison of naive and antigen-experienced compartments. Compared with the aged group, the long-lived group had more naive CD4+ T cells, fewer expanded clones and increased TCR diversity, a pattern suggesting age selection.

The germline ends are 20 bases apart after V is trimmed by 7 bases and J by 7 bases. CDR1 and CDR2 (MNHNY, SVGAGI) derive from the germline V gene (reference sequence). From the cysteine through the phenylalanine, the CDR3 covers 15 amino acids. Only the CDR3 part of the read is kept: 45 bases, read in frame from the first base. Donors were around 37 systemically healthy Caucasian individuals from Russia aged about 6 to 100 years. Each donor gave 8 to 10 milliliters of peripheral blood, drawn into EDTA-treated Vacutainer tubes. Ficoll-Paque density-gradient centrifugation was used to isolate PBMCs, with at least 6 million per sample. Total RNA was extracted from PBMCs with Trizol reagent, with at least 6 micrograms obtained per sample. The percentages of naive CD45RAhigh/CD27high T cells were determined by flow cytometry on a PBMC aliquot from every donor. Library method: 5' RACE. This sample was sequenced with an Illumina HiSeq 2500. A second roughly 7 to 12 cycle PCR used a sample-barcoded 5' primer and a J-beta primer mix. A template-switch 5' adaptor carrying 12 random nucleotides introduced a unique molecular identifier onto each TCR beta cDNA molecule. At least 2.5 million CDR3-containing paired-end reads were obtained from each sample. First-strand cDNA was synthesized from all RNA with the Mint cDNA synthesis kit, primed by a TRBC-specific oligonucleotide. All cDNA was treated with uracil-DNA glycosylase and then went through a first 18-cycle PCR with the universal primers M1SS and BC2_uni_R. For the original study's pipeline: For normalization, 1 million high-quality reads, each with a distinct molecular identifier, were randomly selected from each sample. Reads sharing molecular identifiers were discarded rather than binned into consensus sequences. CDR3 identification, clonotype clustering and error correction used MiTCR with a Q25 quality threshold and the strictest error-elimination algorithm. A nonparametric unseen species model using Euler transformation provided a lower-bound estimate of total TCR beta diversity. The public reads were reprocessed in TCRdb via fastp at Q25 and MiXCR, keeping in-frame beta chains. Every CDR3 protein is listed once, alongside the most common genes and DNA of its rows. The V and J calls come from TCRdb's annotation, not from the publication. A total of some 1.4 million distinct CDR3 sequences appear in this sample, around 42% of them only once. The leading ten clones occupy 6.5% to 10% of the sample.

The sample holds a few counts of this clonotype. What antigen it recognizes has not been identified. No much larger clone is present one base from it, and per-base qualities are unavailable. What was sequenced was blood. The V gene is TRBV6-6 and the J gene is TRBJ2-1; the D region may be TRBD1 or TRBD2, each matching 5 bases equally. This clonotype was obtained from a woman younger than 35 in good health. The CDR3 amino acid sequence is: CASTSGTDPTNEQFF. The nucleotides read TGTGCCAGCACGTCCGGGACGGACCCAACTAATGAGCAGTTCTTC.